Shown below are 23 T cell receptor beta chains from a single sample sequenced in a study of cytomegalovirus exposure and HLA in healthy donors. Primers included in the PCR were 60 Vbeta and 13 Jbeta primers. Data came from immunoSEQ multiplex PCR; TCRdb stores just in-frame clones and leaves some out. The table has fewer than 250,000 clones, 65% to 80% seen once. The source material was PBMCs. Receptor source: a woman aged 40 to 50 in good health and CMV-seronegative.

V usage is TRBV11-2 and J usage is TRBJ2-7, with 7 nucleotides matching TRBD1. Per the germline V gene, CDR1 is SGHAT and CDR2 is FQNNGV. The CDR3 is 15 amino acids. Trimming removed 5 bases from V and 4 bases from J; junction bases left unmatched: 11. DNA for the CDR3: TGTGCCAGCAGCCGACAGGGCTTGAGGATGTACGAGCAGTACGTC. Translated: CASSRQGLRMYEQYV.

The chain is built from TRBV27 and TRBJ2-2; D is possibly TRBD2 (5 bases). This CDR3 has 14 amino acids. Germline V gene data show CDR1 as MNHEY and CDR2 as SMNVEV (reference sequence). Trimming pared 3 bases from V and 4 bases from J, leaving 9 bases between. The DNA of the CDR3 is TGTGCCAGCAGTTTGAGGGCCGTCACCGGGGAGCTGTTTTTT. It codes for CASSLRAVTGELFF.

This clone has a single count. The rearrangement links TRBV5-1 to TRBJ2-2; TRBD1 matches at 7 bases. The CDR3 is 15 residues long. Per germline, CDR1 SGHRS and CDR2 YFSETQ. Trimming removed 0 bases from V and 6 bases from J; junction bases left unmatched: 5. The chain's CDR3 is CASSLAETGSGELFF. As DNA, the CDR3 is TGCGCCAGCAGCTTGGCTGAGACAGGGTCCGGGGAGCTGTTTTTT.

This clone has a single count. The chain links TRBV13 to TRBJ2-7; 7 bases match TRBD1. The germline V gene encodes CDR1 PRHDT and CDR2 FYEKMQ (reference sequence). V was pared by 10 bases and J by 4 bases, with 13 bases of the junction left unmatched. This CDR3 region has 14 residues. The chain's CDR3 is CATNRGQGDYEQYF. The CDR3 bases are TGTGCCACTAATCGGGGCCAGGGGGATTACGAGCAGTACTTC. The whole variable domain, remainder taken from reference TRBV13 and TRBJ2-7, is AAGVIQSPRHLIKEKRETATLKCYPIPRHDTVYWYQQGPGQDPQFLISFYEKMQSDKGSIPDRFSAQQFSDYHSELNMSSLELGDSALYFCATNRGQGDYEQYFGPGTRLTVT.

CDR3 in DNA: TGTGCCAGCAGCCAATTTGGCGGCTTAAAAGAGACCCAGTACTTC. Translated, it gives CASSQFGGLKETQYF. The chain is built from TRBV14 and TRBJ2-5, with unresolved D. The ends were cut back, 2 bases at V and 3 bases at J, with 13 bases in the middle. There are 15 residues in the CDR3. The germline V gene encodes CDR1 SGHDN and CDR2 FVKESK.

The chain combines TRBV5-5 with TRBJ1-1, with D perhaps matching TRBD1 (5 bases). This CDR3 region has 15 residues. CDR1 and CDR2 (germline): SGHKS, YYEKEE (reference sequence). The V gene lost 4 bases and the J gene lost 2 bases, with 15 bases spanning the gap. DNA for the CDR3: TGTGCCAGCAGCCCGTCAGGGCCCGCTAACACTGAAGCTTTCTTT. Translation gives CASSPSGPANTEAFF. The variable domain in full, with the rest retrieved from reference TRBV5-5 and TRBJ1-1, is DAGVTQSPTHLIKTRGQQVTLRCSPISGHKSVSWYQQVLGQGPQFIFQYYEKEERGRGNFPDRFSARQFPNYSSELNVNALLLGDSALYLCASSPSGPANTEAFFGQGTRLTVV.

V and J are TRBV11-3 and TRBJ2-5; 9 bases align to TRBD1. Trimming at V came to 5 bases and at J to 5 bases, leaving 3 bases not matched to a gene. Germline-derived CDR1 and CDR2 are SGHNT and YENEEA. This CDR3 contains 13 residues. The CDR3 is CASSTDRGETQYF. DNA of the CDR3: TGTGCCAGCAGCACCGACAGGGGGGAGACCCAGTACTTC.

The CDR3 DNA follows: TGTGCCAGTAGTTGGGACAACTCAGGTTGGGCCGGGGAGCTGTTTTTT. Protein product: CASSWDNSGWAGELFF. The chain couples TRBV19 to TRBJ2-2; weak D call: TRBD1 (6 bases). This CDR3 is built from 16 residues. V was cut by 5 bases and J by 6 bases, with 19 bases left in between. Germline values: CDR1 LNHDA, CDR2 SQIVND (reference sequence).

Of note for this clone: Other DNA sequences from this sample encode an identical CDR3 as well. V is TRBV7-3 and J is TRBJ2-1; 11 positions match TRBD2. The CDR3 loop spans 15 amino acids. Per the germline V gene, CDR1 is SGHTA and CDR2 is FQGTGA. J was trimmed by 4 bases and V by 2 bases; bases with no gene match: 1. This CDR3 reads CASSLGTSGYNEQFF. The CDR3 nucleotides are TGTGCCAGCAGCTTAGGGACTAGCGGTTACAATGAGCAGTTCTTC.

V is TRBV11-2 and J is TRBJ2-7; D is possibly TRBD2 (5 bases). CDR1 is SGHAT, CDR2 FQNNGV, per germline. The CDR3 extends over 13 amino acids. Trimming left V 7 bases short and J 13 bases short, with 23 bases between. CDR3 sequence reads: CASKHLGNLAVYF. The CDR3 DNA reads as TGTGCCAGCAAGCACCTGGGCAATCTAGCCGTATACTTC.

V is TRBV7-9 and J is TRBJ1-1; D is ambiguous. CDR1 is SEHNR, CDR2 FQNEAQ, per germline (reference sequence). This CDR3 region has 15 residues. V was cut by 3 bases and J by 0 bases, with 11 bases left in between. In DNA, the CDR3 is TGTGCCAGCAGCTTCGGGGAGGCCATGAACACTGAAGCTTTCTTT. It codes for CASSFGEAMNTEAFF. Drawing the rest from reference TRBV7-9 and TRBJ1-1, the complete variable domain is DTGVSQNPRHKITKRGQNVTFRCDPISEHNRLYWYRQTLGQGPEFLTYFQNEAQLEKSRLLSDRFSAERPKGSFSTLEIQRTEQGDSAMYLCASSFGEAMNTEAFFGQGTRLTVV.

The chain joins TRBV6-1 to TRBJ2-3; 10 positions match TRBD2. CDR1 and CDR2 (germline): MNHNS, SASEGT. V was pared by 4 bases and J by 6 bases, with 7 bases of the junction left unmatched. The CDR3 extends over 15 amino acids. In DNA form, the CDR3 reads TGTGCCAGCAGTGGTCTAGCGGGAGAGTGGGATACGCAGTATTTT. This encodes CASSGLAGEWDTQYF.

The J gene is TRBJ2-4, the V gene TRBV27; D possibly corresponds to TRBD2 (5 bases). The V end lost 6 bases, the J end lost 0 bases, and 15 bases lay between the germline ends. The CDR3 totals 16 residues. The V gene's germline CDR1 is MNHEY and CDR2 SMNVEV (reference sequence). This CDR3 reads CASRQGSPLAKNIQYF. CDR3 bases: TGTGCCAGCAGACAAGGGAGCCCTTTAGCCAAAAACATTCAGTACTTC.

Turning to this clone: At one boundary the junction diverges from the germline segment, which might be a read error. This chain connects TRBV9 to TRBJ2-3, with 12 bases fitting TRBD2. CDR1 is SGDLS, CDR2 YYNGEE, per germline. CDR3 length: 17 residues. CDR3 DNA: TGTGCCAGCAGCGTAAGTAAACTAGCGGGAGGCACAGATACGCAGTGTTTT. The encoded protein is CASSVSKLAGGTDTQCF.

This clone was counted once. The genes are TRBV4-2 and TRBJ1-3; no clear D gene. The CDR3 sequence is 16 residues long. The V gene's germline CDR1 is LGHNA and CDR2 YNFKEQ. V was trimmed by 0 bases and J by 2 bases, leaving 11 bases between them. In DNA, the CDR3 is TGTGCCAGCAGCCAAGACAGGCTCTTAGCTGGAAACACCATATATTTT. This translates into CASSQDRLLAGNTIYF.

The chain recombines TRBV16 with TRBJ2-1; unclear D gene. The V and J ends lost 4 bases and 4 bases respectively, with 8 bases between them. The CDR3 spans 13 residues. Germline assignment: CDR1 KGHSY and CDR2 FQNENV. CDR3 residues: CASSLDSYNEQFF. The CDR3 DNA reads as TGTGCCAGCAGCCTCGACTCTTACAATGAGCAGTTCTTC.

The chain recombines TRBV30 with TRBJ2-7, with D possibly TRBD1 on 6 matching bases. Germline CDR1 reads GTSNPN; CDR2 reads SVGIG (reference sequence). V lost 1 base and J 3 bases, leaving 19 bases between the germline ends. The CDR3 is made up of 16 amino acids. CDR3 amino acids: CAWSALLPGQHYEQYF. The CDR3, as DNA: TGTGCCTGGAGTGCCCTGCTTCCGGGACAACACTACGAGCAGTACTTC.

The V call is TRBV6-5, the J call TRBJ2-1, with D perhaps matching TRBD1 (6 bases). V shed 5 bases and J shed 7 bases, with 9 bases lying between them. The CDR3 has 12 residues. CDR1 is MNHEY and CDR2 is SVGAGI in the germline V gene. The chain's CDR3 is CASSKGVNEQFF. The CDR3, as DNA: TGTGCCAGCAGTAAGGGGGTAAATGAGCAGTTCTTC.

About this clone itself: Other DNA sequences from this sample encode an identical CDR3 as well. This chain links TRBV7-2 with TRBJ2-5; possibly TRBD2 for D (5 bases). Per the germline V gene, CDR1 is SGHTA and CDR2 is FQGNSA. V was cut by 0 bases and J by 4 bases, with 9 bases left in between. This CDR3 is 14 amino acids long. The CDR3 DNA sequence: TGTGCCAGCAGCTTAGCGGGAGTCGGAGAGACCCAGTACTTC. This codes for CASSLAGVGETQYF.

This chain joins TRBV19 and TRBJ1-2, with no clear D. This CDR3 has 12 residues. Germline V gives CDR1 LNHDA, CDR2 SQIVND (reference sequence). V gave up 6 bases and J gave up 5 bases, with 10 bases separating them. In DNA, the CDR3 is TGTGCCAGTAGGGCAGCGGAGTATGGCTACACCTTC. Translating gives CASRAAEYGYTF.

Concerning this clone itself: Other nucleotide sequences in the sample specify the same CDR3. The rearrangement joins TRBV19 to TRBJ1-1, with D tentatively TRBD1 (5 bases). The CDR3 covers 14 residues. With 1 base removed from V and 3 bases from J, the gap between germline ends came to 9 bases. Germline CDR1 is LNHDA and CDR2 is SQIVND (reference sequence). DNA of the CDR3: TGTGCCAGTAGTATAGGTCGCAGGGACACTGAAGCTTTCTTT. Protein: CASSIGRRDTEAFF.

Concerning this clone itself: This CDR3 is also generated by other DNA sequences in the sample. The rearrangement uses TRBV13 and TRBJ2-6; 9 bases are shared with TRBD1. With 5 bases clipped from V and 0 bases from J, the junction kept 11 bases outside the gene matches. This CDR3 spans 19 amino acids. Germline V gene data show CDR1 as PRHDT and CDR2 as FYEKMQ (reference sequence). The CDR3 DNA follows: TGTGCCAGCAGCAGGTCCCCCGGGACAGGGCCCTCTGGGGCCAACGTCCTGACTTTC. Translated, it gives CASSRSPGTGPSGANVLTF.

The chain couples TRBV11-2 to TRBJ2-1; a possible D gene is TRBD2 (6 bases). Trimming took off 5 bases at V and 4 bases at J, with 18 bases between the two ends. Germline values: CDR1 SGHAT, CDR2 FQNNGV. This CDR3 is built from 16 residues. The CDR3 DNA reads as TGTGCCAGCAGCCCTTGGGACGGGAGCCTTTACAATGAGCAGTTCTTC. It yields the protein CASSPWDGSLYNEQFF.